This passage covers 10 T cell receptor beta chains from one sample sequenced in a study of cytomegalovirus exposure and HLA in healthy donors. With 60 Vbeta and 13 Jbeta primers, the PCR was carried out. Clones were read by immunoSEQ multiplex PCR, and TCRdb kept only the in-frame ones, dropping some. The table includes a few hundred thousand clones, approximately 80% detected once. Specimen: PBMCs. These receptors were obtained from a man in his forties in good health and CMV-seronegative.

This rearrangement joins TRBV7-2 to TRBJ2-7, with TRBD2 matching 8 bases. This CDR3 has 17 residues. Germline loops: CDR1 SGHTA, CDR2 FQGNSA. V dropped 1 base and J dropped 1; count of bases not matched to a gene: 9. The CDR3 DNA sequence: TGTGCCAGCAGCTTAGAAGAGAGCGGGAGAGGGTCCTACGAGCAGTACTTC. Protein sequence: CASSLEESGRGSYEQYF. The full variable domain, rest sourced from reference TRBV7-2 and TRBJ2-7, is GAGVSQSPSNKVTEKGKDVELRCDPISGHTALYWYRQSLGQGLEFLIYFQGNSAPDKSGLPSDRFSAERTGGSVSTLTIQRTQQEDSAVYLCASSLEESGRGSYEQYFGPGTRLTVT.

CDR3 bases: TGTGCCAGCTCACCCCGCCGAGGCGAGCAGTACTTC. It specifies CASSPRRGEQYF. The rearrangement uses TRBV18 and TRBJ2-7; D is unresolved. Germline CDR1 KGHSH, CDR2 LQKENI. V lost 3 bases and J 6 bases, leaving 9 bases between the germline ends. The CDR3 is 12 amino acids.

The V call is TRBV6-6, the J call TRBJ2-7, with 8 bases matching TRBD2. The germline V gene has CDR1 MNHNY and CDR2 SVGAGI (reference sequence). V was pared by 2 bases and J by 3 bases, with 6 bases of the junction left unmatched. CDR3 length: 15 residues. CDR3 sequence reads: CASSYTGGLGYEQYF. CDR3 coding DNA: TGTGCCAGCAGTTACACGGGAGGGCTCGGCTACGAGCAGTACTTC.

The chain couples TRBV2 to TRBJ2-5; 9 nucleotides match TRBD1. The CDR3 totals 14 residues. Germline assignment: CDR1 SNHLY and CDR2 FYNNEI. The V segment lost 8 bases and the J segment 4 bases; nucleotides outside the gene matches: 8. The CDR3, as DNA: TGTGCCAGCCGAGAGACAGGGGGGACAGAGACCCAGTACTTC. It specifies CASRETGGTETQYF.

This CDR3 is CASSLLLGGNGQYF. For the CDR3, the DNA is TGTGCCAGCAGTTTATTGCTTGGGGGGAACGGGCAGTACTTC. This chain links TRBV28 with TRBJ2-7; D may be TRBD2 (6 bases). The germline V gene has CDR1 MDHEN and CDR2 SYDVKM. The CDR3 covers 14 residues. Deletions cut 1 base from V and 9 bases from J, with 16 bases between.

The gene calls are TRBV6-6 and TRBJ2-7, with D uncertain. The CDR3 has 13 amino acids. Germline V gene lookup returns CDR1 MNHNY and CDR2 SVGAGI (reference sequence). Trimming removed 5 bases from V and 3 bases from J, with 11 bases in between. Here the CDR3 reads CASSKSSIYEQYF. Written as DNA, the CDR3 is TGTGCCAGCAGTAAGAGTAGTATCTACGAGCAGTACTTC.

The chain employs TRBV10-3 and TRBJ1-2; 7 bases are shared with TRBD1. The CDR3 is 14 amino acids. Germline assignment: CDR1 ENHRY and CDR2 SYGVKD. V shed 0 bases, J shed 8 bases, and the junction held 6 bases outside the gene matches. The CDR3 coding sequence is TGTGCCATCAGTGAGTCCAGCACAGGGGAAGGCTACACCTTC. As protein: CAISESSTGEGYTF.

J is TRBJ2-1 and V is TRBV6-6; no clear D gene. The CDR3 extends over 16 amino acids. V lost 2 bases and J 6 bases, leaving 17 bases between the germline ends. The V gene's germline CDR1 is MNHNY and CDR2 SVGAGI (reference sequence). For the CDR3, the DNA is TGTGCCAGCAGTTACCATAGATCTTCGCCGCGCAATGAGCAGTTCTTC. Translated: CASSYHRSSPRNEQFF.

This sequence joins TRBV7-2 and TRBJ1-2; unclear D gene. Germline V lookup: CDR1 SGHTA, CDR2 FQGNSA. The V gene lost 6 bases and the J gene lost 6 bases, with 14 bases spanning the gap. The CDR3 loop spans 13 amino acids. The CDR3 DNA reads as TGTGCCAGCAGTACCGGGGTGAGAGATGGCTACACCTTC. Translation gives CASSTGVRDGYTF.

V and J are TRBV5-1 and TRBJ2-1, with D possibly TRBD1 on 6 matching bases. Trimming stripped 4 bases from V and 7 bases from J, with 18 bases between. This CDR3 has 15 residues. The germline V gene encodes CDR1 SGHRS and CDR2 YFSETQ. CDR3 sequence (DNA): TGCGCCAGCAGCCCTCCATTAGGGGGAGATAATGAGCAGTTCTTC. It codes for CASSPPLGGDNEQFF. The entire variable domain, with the rest obtained from reference TRBV5-1 and TRBJ2-1, is as follows: KAGVTQTPRYLIKTRGQQVTLSCSPISGHRSVSWYQQTPGQGLQFLFEYFSETQRNKGNFPGRFSGRQFSNSRSEMNVSTLELGDSALYLCASSPPLGGDNEQFFGPGTRLTVL.